This T cell receptor (beta chain) derives from a study of PD-L1 blockade in urothelial cancer. For the study at large: T cells numbered a median of about 140,000 in the blood samples.

Germline loops: CDR1 MDHEN, CDR2 SYDVKM. CDR3 size: 14 residues. J was trimmed by 7 bases and V by 2 bases; bases with no gene match: 7. Produced via immunoSEQ multiplex PCR; TCRdb's table is partial and in-frame only. The sample has about 76,000 clones, approximately 89% seen once. The time point: peripheral blood 6 weeks after treatment start. This chain links TRBV28 with TRBJ2-7; 8 bases align to TRBD1. This material consisted of PBMCs, taken around atezolizumab (anti-PD-L1) treatment. The clonotype was recovered from an elderly woman with urothelial cancer. The CDR3 sequence: CASSLSQGAREQYF. The CDR3 bases are TGTGCCAGCAGTTTAAGTCAGGGGGCGCGGGAGCAGTACTTC.